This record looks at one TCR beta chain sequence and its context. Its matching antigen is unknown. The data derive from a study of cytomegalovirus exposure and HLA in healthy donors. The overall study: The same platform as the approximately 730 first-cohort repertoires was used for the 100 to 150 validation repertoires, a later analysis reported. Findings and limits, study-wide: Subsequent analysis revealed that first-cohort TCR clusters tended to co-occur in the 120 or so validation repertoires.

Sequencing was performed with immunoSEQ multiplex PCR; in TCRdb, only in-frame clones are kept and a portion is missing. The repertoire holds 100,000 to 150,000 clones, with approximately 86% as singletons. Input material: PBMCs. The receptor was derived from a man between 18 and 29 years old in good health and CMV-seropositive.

In DNA, the CDR3 is TGCGCCAGCATGCGGGACAGCCAAGGAAACACCATATATTTT. This codes for CASMRDSQGNTIYF. The chain links TRBV5-1 to TRBJ1-3; 7 bases fit TRBD1. V lost 6 bases to trimming and J lost 4 bases; unmatched junction nucleotides: 7. Germline V lookup: CDR1 SGHRS, CDR2 YFSETQ. CDR3 length: 14 residues.